Detailed here is one TCR beta chain. Profiling relied on immunoSEQ multiplex PCR, and the TCRdb table lists in-frame clones only, not all of them. The sample lists 25,000 to 30,000 clones, more than 60% occurring once. Germline loops: CDR1 MNHEY, CDR2 SVGAGI. V lost 7 bases, J lost 4 bases, and 14 bases lay in between. This CDR3 is 15 amino acids long. The sample originates from a study of STAT5B mutations in CD4+ large granular lymphocyte leukemia. Study-level background: The CDR3 'QG' motif was associated with a particular HLA allele among healthy donors.

The origin of this receptor is a human donor in good health. This chain joins TRBV6-5 and TRBJ1-6, with D possibly matching TRBD1 (5 bases). Sequenced: CD4+ T cells from blood buffy coats. The CDR3 reads CASNRQSGYNSPLHF. CDR3 nucleotides: TGTGCCAGCAATCGACAATCAGGGTATAATTCACCCCTCCACTTT.